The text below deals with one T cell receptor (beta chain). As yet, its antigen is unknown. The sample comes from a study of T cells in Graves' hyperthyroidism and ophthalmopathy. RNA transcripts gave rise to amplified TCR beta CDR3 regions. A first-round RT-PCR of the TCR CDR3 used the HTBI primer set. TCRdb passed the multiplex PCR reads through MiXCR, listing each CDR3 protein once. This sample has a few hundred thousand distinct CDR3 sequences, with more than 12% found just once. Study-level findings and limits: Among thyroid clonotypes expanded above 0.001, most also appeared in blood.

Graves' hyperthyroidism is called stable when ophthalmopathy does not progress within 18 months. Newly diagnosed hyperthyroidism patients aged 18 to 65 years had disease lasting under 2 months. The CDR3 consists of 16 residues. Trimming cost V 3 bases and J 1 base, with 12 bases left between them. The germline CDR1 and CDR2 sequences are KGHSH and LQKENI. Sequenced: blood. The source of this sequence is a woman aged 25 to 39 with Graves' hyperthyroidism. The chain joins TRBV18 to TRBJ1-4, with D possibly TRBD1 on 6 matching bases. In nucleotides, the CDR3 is TGTGCCAGCTCACCCCGACAGGCTCAAACTAATGAAAAACTGTTTTTT. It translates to CASSPRQAQTNEKLFF.